This T cell receptor beta chain came from a study of naive CD8 T cells in extremely preterm neonates (dated by TCRdb to about 2017). In the study overall: TCRbeta CDR3 repertoires of sorted naive CD8+ T cells were compared across four age groups: extremely preterm neonates, term neonates, young children and adults.

Here is what the overall study found, with its caveats: Significantly lower iChao1 richness than in all other age groups (p < 0.05) and an even clone distribution were observed in preterm neonates, indicating a less rich repertoire. To track T cell development within individuals, the authors urged prospective longitudinal studies of preterm and term neonates. As limitations, the authors pointed to a small sample size and variable productive template counts among preterm samples. Compared with the older groups, preterm CDR3s were shorter and closer to germline, carrying fewer N additions and showing less junctional trimming. The proportion of shared CDR3 nucleotide sequences was higher in preterm neonates (2.7%) than in term neonates (about 0.4%), young children (approximately 0.03%) and adults (approximately 0.01%).

Taken from cysteine to phenylalanine, the CDR3 has 13 residues. Solely the CDR3 DNA is kept, with 39 bases framed from the first base. V is pared back by 6 bases and J by 4 bases, with 12 bases lying between the germline termini. Via the germline V gene (reference sequence), CDR1 is LNHDA and CDR2 SQIVND. Several elective full-term cesarean deliveries at roughly 37-42 weeks of gestation, with no labor and no rupture of membranes, were the source of the term cord blood. Pregnancies with fetal demise, active maternal HSV infection or known maternal HIV infection were excluded from the study. A FACSAria III cell sorter was used to sort live, Annexin V-negative naive CD8+ T cells (CD3+CD8+CD45RA+CCR7+). Per sample, between roughly 17,000 and 110,000 naive CD8+ T cells were obtained by sorting. Mixed venous-arterial cord blood was collected with preassembled standardized sampling kits. Cord blood was kept at room temperature and processed within 4 hours of collection. Ficoll-Paque density gradient centrifugation was used to isolate mononuclear cells from diluted blood. Before sorting, mononuclear cells were cryopreserved in about 10% DMSO plus 90% FBS and kept long term at -150 degrees C. Annexin V and antibodies against CD3, CD8, CCR7 and CD45RA were used to stain the thawed cells. The DNeasy Blood and Tissue Kit was used to extract genomic DNA from snap-frozen pellets of sorted cells.

A two-step, bias-controlled multiplex PCR was used to amplify TCRbeta CDR3 regions from genomic DNA. The multiplex PCR included primers specific for each TRBV and TRBJ gene segment. The immunoSEQ Assay was used to generate TCRbeta repertoire data. In the original analysis: To merge closely related sequences, reads went through filtering and clustering using a relative-frequency ratio and a modified nearest-neighbor algorithm. V, D and J gene assignments for CDR3 sequences followed IMGT annotation. Template counts were corrected for PCR amplification bias and quantified by comparison with synthetic TCR CDR3 analog sequences. Analyses were restricted to unique productive sequences, meaning in-frame CDR3 sequences without stop codons. The immunoSEQ Analyzer software was used to calculate clonality, defined as 1 minus Pielou's evenness, and iChao1 richness. JMP was used for statistical testing, with Student's t-test or a non-parametric test applied depending on Shapiro-Wilk normality results. The immuneACCESS repertoire file appears here via TCRdb, limited to in-frame rearrangements. These files lack a portion of the clones; in checked studies, under half of the deficit traces to unresolved V genes, and the cause of the others is not known. The V and J calls and the clone size are those of that table, but D and trimming were determined from the DNA. Across this sample there are 6,000 to 6,500 clones, with around 98% seen only once. Roughly 0.4% of the sample comes from the top ten.

With respect to this clone: The target of this receptor is not known. Base qualities are not at hand, and no much larger clone is one base apart.

Material: naive CD8+ T cells from cord blood. The sequence came from a newborn in good health. The chain was built from TRBV19 and TRBJ1-1, and possibly TRBD1, on 5 matching bases. The DNA sequence is as follows: TGTGCCAGTAGGCAAACAGGCCTCACTGAAGCTTTCTTT. Translated, this is CASRQTGLTEAFF. Full variable domain (CDR3 extended with the reference TRBV19 and TRBJ1-1 proteins): DGGITQSPKYLFRKEGQNVTLSCEQNLNHDAMYWYRQDPGQGLRLIYYSQIVNDFQKGDIAEGYSVSREKKESFPLTVTSAQKNPTAFYLCASRQTGLTEAFFGQGTRLTVV.